Below, 15 T cell receptor beta chains from the same sample are listed, as sequenced in a study of technical replicates of blood from a handful of donors. TCRdb's table, derived via immunoSEQ multiplex PCR, lists solely in-frame clones and lacks some. Of some 74,000 clones listed, roughly 95% are singletons. The sample consisted of T cells isolated from PBMCs. The receptors here all came from a human donor in good health.

In nucleotides, the CDR3 is TGTGCCAGTAGTATAACAGACAACTACGAGCAGTACTTC. Translated: CASSITDNYEQYF. The J gene is TRBJ2-7, the V gene TRBV19; D is undetermined. V was clipped by 2 bases and J by 3 bases, with 8 bases between them. CDR1 LNHDA and CDR2 SQIVND come from the germline V gene (reference sequence). This CDR3 contains 13 residues. Full variable domain (rest looked up from reference TRBV19 and TRBJ2-7): DGGITQSPKYLFRKEGQNVTLSCEQNLNHDAMYWYRQDPGQGLRLIYYSQIVNDFQKGDIAEGYSVSREKKESFPLTVTSAQKNPTAFYLCASSITDNYEQYFGPGTRLTVT.

The V call is TRBV7-9, the J call TRBJ1-1; no clear D gene. The CDR3 totals 13 residues. Germline V CDR1 and CDR2: SEHNR, FQNEAQ (reference sequence). Trimming took off 5 bases at V and 3 bases at J, with 10 bases between the two ends. The CDR3 protein is CASSPLPDTEAFF. The CDR3 nucleotides are TGTGCCAGCAGCCCTCTCCCTGACACTGAAGCTTTCTTT. Supplemented by reference TRBV7-9 and TRBJ1-1, the full variable domain reads DTGVSQNPRHKITKRGQNVTFRCDPISEHNRLYWYRQTLGQGPEFLTYFQNEAQLEKSRLLSDRFSAERPKGSFSTLEIQRTEQGDSAMYLCASSPLPDTEAFFGQGTRLTVV.

This clone was counted only a few times. V and J are TRBV7-9 and TRBJ2-1; 14 bases map to TRBD2. CDR3 length equals 15 residues. CDR1 is SEHNR, CDR2 FQNEAQ, per germline (reference sequence). The trim removed 4 bases at V and 6 bases at J, leaving 2 bases unmatched. CDR3 DNA sequence: TGTGCCAGCAGCTCCGGACTAGCGGGAGGCAATGAGCAGTTCTTC. It translates to CASSSGLAGGNEQFF. Using reference TRBV7-9 and TRBJ2-1 for the parts outside the CDR3, the full variable domain is DTGVSQNPRHKITKRGQNVTFRCDPISEHNRLYWYRQTLGQGPEFLTYFQNEAQLEKSRLLSDRFSAERPKGSFSTLEIQRTEQGDSAMYLCASSSGLAGGNEQFFGPGTRLTVL.

This sequence joins TRBV4-1 and TRBJ1-4; possible D gene TRBD1, 6 bases. The CDR3 runs 17 residues. The V gene lost 3 bases and the J gene lost 5 bases, with 19 bases spanning the gap. Germline CDR1 reads MGHRA; CDR2 reads YSYEKL. CDR3 nucleotides: TGCGCCAGCAGCCACCAAGGGATGACAGGAGTGAATGAAAAACTGTTTTTT. The encoded protein is CASSHQGMTGVNEKLFF.

The chain links TRBV15 to TRBJ2-5; TRBD2 is a possible D gene (6 bases). Germline V gives CDR1 LNHNV, CDR2 YYDKDF (reference sequence). V gave up 1 base and J gave up 4 bases, with 13 bases separating them. The CDR3 runs 15 residues. The CDR3 DNA reads as TGTGCCACCAGCAGAGGAGCACTAGCAGGAGAGACCCAGTACTTC. Encoded protein: CATSRGALAGETQYF.

The chain recombines TRBV29-1 with TRBJ2-1; 10 bases agree with TRBD2. Trimming removed 2 bases from V and 2 bases from J; junction bases left unmatched: 9. This CDR3 has 17 residues. The germline gives CDR1 SQVTM, CDR2 ANQGSEA. The CDR3 is CSVEPSGGAGTYNEQFF. The DNA of the CDR3 is TGCAGCGTTGAACCGAGCGGGGGGGCGGGGACCTACAATGAGCAGTTCTTC.

The V and J genes are TRBV6-5 and TRBJ2-2, with a weak D call TRBD2 (5 bases). The ends were cut back, 8 bases at V and 0 bases at J, with 7 bases in the middle. The CDR3 consists of 13 residues. The germline V gene has CDR1 MNHEY and CDR2 SVGAGI. The CDR3 DNA is TGTGCCAGCCGGGGAGCGAACACCGGGGAGCTGTTTTTT. Translated, it gives CASRGANTGELFF.

V and J are TRBV4-1 and TRBJ2-1; 9 bases are shared with TRBD2. Germline V gene lookup returns CDR1 MGHRA and CDR2 YSYEKL. The ends lost 0 bases at V and 12 bases at J; junction bases unmatched: 9. CDR3 length equals 15 residues. The CDR3 is CASSQDQAGGLGQFF. CDR3 DNA: TGCGCCAGCAGCCAAGATCAGGCGGGGGGGCTCGGGCAGTTCTTC.

This chain uses TRBV2 with TRBJ2-7; perhaps TRBD2 as D (5 bases). CDR1 is SNHLY, CDR2 FYNNEI, per germline. The CDR3 loop spans 13 amino acids. Trimming removed 6 bases from V and 0 bases from J, with 9 bases in between. CDR3 nucleotides: TGTGCCAGCAGGGACTGGAGCTCCTACGAGCAGTACTTC. Translated, it gives CASRDWSSYEQYF. The full variable domain, in which reference TRBV2 and TRBJ2-7 provide the parts outside the CDR3, is EPEVTQTPSHQVTQMGQEVILRCVPISNHLYFYWYRQILGQKVEFLVSFYNNEISEKSEIFDDQFSVERPDGSNFTLKIRSTKLEDSAMYFCASRDWSSYEQYFGPGTRLTVT.

The chain uses TRBV30 and TRBJ2-3; possible D gene TRBD1, 5 bases. CDR1 and CDR2 (germline): GTSNPN, SVGIG (reference sequence). V lost 1 base to trimming and J lost 0 bases, with 11 bases between them. This CDR3 region has 15 residues. CDR3 in DNA: TGTGCCTGGAGTGCCCTGGACATCAGCACAGATACGCAGTATTTT. Protein sequence: CAWSALDISTDTQYF. The whole variable domain, remainder taken from reference TRBV30 and TRBJ2-3, is SQTIHQWPATLVQPVGSPLSLECTVEGTSNPNLYWYRQAAGRGLQLLFYSVGIGQISSEVPQNLSASRPQDRQFILSSKKLLLSDSGFYLCAWSALDISTDTQYFGPGTRLTVL.

The chain uses TRBV6-6 and TRBJ1-2; 9 bases match TRBD1. CDR3 size: 16 residues. The V gene end was trimmed by 0 bases and the J gene end by 7 bases; junction bases not matched to a gene: 9. CDR1 MNHNY and CDR2 SVGAGI come from the germline V gene (reference sequence). The CDR3 nucleotides read TGTGCCAGCAGTTACTCGGACAGGGGACCCGGTGGTGGCTACACCTTC. This translates into CASSYSDRGPGGGYTF.

V and J are TRBV18 and TRBJ1-2; perhaps TRBD1 as D (5 bases). This CDR3 has 13 residues. Germline assignment: CDR1 KGHSH and CDR2 LQKENI. Trimming removed 2 bases at V and 7 bases at J, with 11 bases between. The DNA for the CDR3 is TGTGCCAGCTCACCAGGGACTGGGGGTGGCTACACCTTC. It is translated as CASSPGTGGGYTF.

The chain joins TRBV11-2 to TRBJ2-1, with 13 positions matching TRBD2. V lost 5 bases and J lost 5; bases outside the gene matches: 3. Germline-derived CDR1 and CDR2 are SGHAT and FQNNGV. CDR3 length equals 15 residues. The CDR3 bases are TGTGCCAGCAGCCGGGGACTAGCGGGGCACAATGAGCAGTTCTTC. This sequence encodes CASSRGLAGHNEQFF.

The chain couples TRBV28 to TRBJ2-2; a possible D gene is TRBD1 (6 bases). CDR1 MDHEN and CDR2 SYDVKM come from the germline V gene. The CDR3 is 16 amino acids. Trimming took 3 bases from V and 2 from J, leaving 13 bases between them. This CDR3 reads CASSFQIRGNTGELFF. DNA of the CDR3: TGTGCCAGCAGTTTTCAGATCAGGGGAAACACCGGGGAGCTGTTTTTT.

J is TRBJ2-7 and V is TRBV6-5, with 12 bases fitting TRBD2. Germline CDR1 reads MNHEY; CDR2 reads SVGAGI. There are 15 residues in the CDR3. J gave up 4 bases and V 10 bases, and 11 bases lay outside the gene matches. The CDR3 protein is CATRTQTSGRYEQYF. The CDR3 DNA is TGTGCCACCCGTACCCAGACTAGCGGGAGATACGAGCAGTACTTC.